This T cell receptor beta chain appears in the sequencing data of a study of T cells in Graves' hyperthyroidism and ophthalmopathy (dated by TCRdb to between 2017 and 2020). Regarding the research as a whole: Peripheral blood samples were taken at initial diagnosis, before any treatment was given. To identify distinguishing TCR V-J signatures, a discovery cohort of 90 to 100 patients was used, comprising 43 with Graves' ophthalmopathy and some 60 with stable Graves' hyperthyroidism. Prospective prediction of ophthalmopathy was tested in an independent validation cohort of approximately 18 hyperthyroidism patients and roughly 16 patients who later progressed to ophthalmopathy. The roughly 94 discovery patients were randomly divided into training and test sets at a 7:3 ratio. In addition, the study compared T-cell repertoires in thyroid tissue and in blood from about 6 Graves' hyperthyroidism patients. After sampling, hyperthyroidism patients received methimazole starting at 30 mg daily, and ophthalmopathy patients received high-dose intravenous methylprednisolone. TCR Vbeta CDR3 sequencing of 135 peripheral blood samples (approximately 44 ophthalmopathy, around 80 hyperthyroidism and approximately 17 progressor patients) is reported in the paper. The full study reports these points: Sample size was not statistically predetermined, and blinding of investigators to group allocation was not performed. In cross-validation, a model built on a 13 V-J signature told ophthalmopathy apart from stable hyperthyroidism with 87.88% sensitivity and 81% to 82% specificity, and in testing the same model reached 80%/75%. During validation, the model predicted progression to ophthalmopathy a median of approximately 7 months ahead of onset, with roughly 65% sensitivity and 72% to 80% specificity. Most expanded thyroid clonotypes (frequency above 0.001) were also detected in blood, suggesting blood repertoires may reflect thyroid immune responses.

This clonotype has at least ten counts. Its antigen is unknown. No base quality information exists; no much larger clone differs at one position. Graves' hyperthyroidism was defined as stable when no progression to ophthalmopathy occurred over 18 months of follow-up. The hyperthyroidism patients were between 18 and 65 years old and newly diagnosed, with a disease duration of less than 2 months. Exclusion was applied to patients with uncontrolled infections, other autoimmune diseases, pregnancy or lactation. Diagnoses were based on clinical symptoms, serum thyroxine and TRAb, thyroid ultrasound and orbital computed tomography. Ficoll-Paque density gradient centrifugation was used to isolate PBMCs from around 10 ml of fresh peripheral blood. Trizol reagent was used to extract total RNA, and RNA quality was then checked on an Agilent 2100 Bioanalyzer. TCR beta CDR3 regions were amplified from RNA transcripts. A first-round RT-PCR of the TCR CDR3 used the HTBI primer set with the Qiagen OneStep RT-PCR kit. Libraries were constructed in a second round of multiplex PCR, after which size selection and purification were performed. Sequencing of the libraries was done on an Illumina HiSeq2000 using paired-end 100 bp reads. On the authors' methods: SOAPnuke was used to process the raw data, throwing out any read that contained adapters or uncalled bases, had a mean Phred below 15, or lacked an exact constant-primer or identifier match. COPE v1.2.5 was used to merge the high-quality paired reads, and each unique nucleotide sequence was defined as a clonotype. MiTCR v1.1 was used to align the clonotypes against IMGT TRBV, TRBD and TRBJ reference segments. The analysis was restricted to V-J combinations with a frequency above 0.0001, which together covered roughly 99% of the repertoires. The TCS score was defined as the ratio of F50 (clonal expansion) to E x V (chaos), calculated using BLOSUM62-based TCRdist between CDR3 peptides within each V-J. Welch's t-statistics and random forest reduced just over 500 V-J features to 13, which were used in a naive Bayes classifier (R e1071). TCRdb reprocessing: public reads trimmed at Q25 with fastp, clones called with MiXCR, in-frame beta chains kept. Rows are combined by CDR3 protein, so each entry shows the most common genes and DNA. The V and J calls and clone size come from TCRdb's table, not from the authors' own analysis. The sample records fewer than 600,000 distinct CDR3 sequences, 12% to 15% of which are singletons. The ten largest clonotypes hold around 14% of the sample.

Measured from the cysteine to the phenylalanine, the CDR3 is 20 residues long. Only the CDR3 region is kept as DNA, spanning 60 bases read in frame from base 1. Taken from the germline V gene (reference sequence), the CDR1 and CDR2 loops are LGHDT and YNNKEL. The junction shows trimming of 0 bases on V and 2 bases on J, plus 25 bases between the germline ends. Material for sequencing was blood. This sequence was found in a woman between 40 and 50 years old with Graves' hyperthyroidism. This chain joins TRBV3-1 to TRBJ2-5, with the D call perhaps TRBD1 or TRBD2, as 5 bases match in each case. CDR3 loop: CASSQDSPGTGVRIQETQYF. The DNA reads as follows: TGTGCCAGCAGCCAAGATTCCCCCGGGACCGGCGTAAGGATTCAAGAGACCCAGTACTTC.